This TCR beta chain stems from a study of shared clonotypes between healthy human individuals (TCRdb year 2020). As for the study more broadly: The cohort included a few men and two women between 18 and 49 years of age. For each donor, CD4 naive and CD4 memory were each given three plates, CD8 naive was given two plates, and CD8 memory was given one plate. Blood TCR repertoires of 5 or 6 healthy adults were deeply sequenced to estimate repertoire size and the extent of clonotype sharing between individuals. To increase sequencing depth and limit assay-specific biases, different laboratories used diverse techniques to prepare libraries and sequence TCR repertoires. Per donor, leukapheresis produced somewhere between about 0.94 and 9.5 billion PBMCs.

The donors were healthy, HIV-negative adults with no recently reported acute infections or vaccinations. All donors were Caucasian adults living in Nashville, Tennessee, USA. CD4+ T cells were enriched by magnetic negative selection, after which naive cells were positively selected on CD45RA and the negative fraction was taken as the memory subset. After blood collection by leukapheresis, PBMCs were isolated using Ficoll-Histopaque density gradient centrifugation and then cryopreserved in the vapor phase of liquid nitrogen. Purity and quantity of every magnetically sorted T cell population were checked by analytical flow cytometry. From each sorted fraction, genomic DNA was isolated and quantified by UV absorbance on a Nanodrop 2000c. As for this clone: Its antigen remains unidentified. No base-level quality is on record; no much larger clone is a single base apart.

What the authors observed across the whole study: Larger estimated clonotype richness was generally found for naive subsets than for memory subsets. Only blood was sampled, and tissue TCR repertoires likely differ from those in blood. Across a few donors, around 5.4% of naive CD4, roughly 3.8% of naive CD8, about 2% of memory CD4, and 0.3% to 0.45% of memory CD8 clonotypes were shared. Rarefaction of sorted-subset datasets indicated incomplete sequencing despite the large sequencing depth. Pairwise subsampling led to the expectation that sequencing depth would affect the degree of clonotype sharing among donors. Because the study included only a small number of donors, the genetic and exposure-history diversity represented was limited. Compared with non-shared clonotypes, the clonotypes found in all four sorted-subset donors had higher generation probabilities.

TCR CDR3 regions were amplified from genomic DNA by multiplex PCR using the deep immunoSEQ assay. Extracted genomic DNA from each cell subset was spread evenly across all wells of several immunoSEQ 96-well plates, with each plate serving as a replicate. For sorted subsets, each replicate PCR was loaded with 200 ng genomic DNA, equivalent to about 30,000 T cell genomes. The purified libraries were quantified using a Qubit 3.0 fluorometer, sized with a Bioanalyzer 2100, and then quantified again using the KAPA Library Quantification kit. A separate single-read 150-cycle Illumina NextSeq 550 flow cell was used to sequence each immunoSEQ 96-well plate. In the original analysis: Because the immunoSEQ output held only junctional sequences and lacked quality scores, the filtering could not match the filtering applied to full-length reads. Sequences were annotated with PyIR, a Python wrapper for IgBLAST v1.9, using IMGT germline references to assign V/J genes and CDR3. Reads were filtered out if the reads had weak V/J assignments (E-value above 1e-6), no CDR3, stop codons, out-of-frame junctions, or ambiguous translated residues. A V3J clonotype was defined by an identical inferred V gene, J gene, and CDR3 amino acid sequence. To compute the percentage overlap between repertoires, the number of shared unique clonotypes was divided by the size of the smaller repertoire. Richness of each repertoire was evaluated using RTK rarefaction, the Chao1 estimator, and Recon v2.1 estimates of unobserved clonotypes. Generation probabilities were computed with OLGA for all TCRbeta clonotypes obtained by the gDNA method from a few donors. What TCRdb holds here is the immuneACCESS table cut down to in-frame rearrangements. Part of the clones is not present; checked against another copy, under half of the missing clones reflect an unresolved V gene, and the others are unexplained. The V and J calls and the clone size are those of that table, but D and trimming were determined from the DNA. This sample gives hundreds of thousands of clones in total; 90% to 97% of them show up just once. The ten largest clonotypes hold about 0.064% of the sample.

The specimen was naive CD4+ T cells sorted from blood. In light of the paper, this sample's cell subset or site label describes: CD45RA+ positively selected. This TCR was sampled from a woman aged 25 to 45 in good health.

DNA sequence: TGTGCCAGCAGTTACAGATTAGATATCTCTGGGGCCAACGTCCTGACTTTC. This codes for CASSYRLDISGANVLTF. The rearrangement combines TRBV27 with TRBJ2-6; the D gene is unclear. The CDR3 sequence holds 17 residues, the cysteine and phenylalanine included. CDR3 DNA is the only sequence kept; it has 51 bases, read in frame from the first base. From the germline V gene (reference sequence), CDR1 is MNHEY and CDR2 is SMNVEV. V loses 4 bases of germline sequence and J loses 0 bases, and the interval between the two ends is 13 bases.